What follows is one TCR beta chain and its context. The antigen remains undetermined. This sample is drawn from a study of T cells in localized non-small cell lung cancer. Regarding the study as a whole: A median roughly 50 of the top 100 tumor clones appeared in adjacent lung. Heterogeneity cannot be ruled out, as sequencing used one tumor region only.

Sequencing used immunoSEQ multiplex PCR; TCRdb keeps in-frame clones, though not all of them. The sample has over 20,000 clones, roughly 80% seen once; the top ten hold approximately 9.7%. Germline lookup yields CDR1 SGDLS and CDR2 YYNGEE. The CDR3 sequence is 13 residues long. Trimming stripped 0 bases from V and 2 bases from J, with 5 bases between. V gene TRBV9 combines with J gene TRBJ1-2; D is undetermined. The origin of this receptor is a man aged 40-75 years with stage III squamous cell lung carcinoma. Sequences were derived from peripheral blood, sampled before any cancer treatment. CDR3 in amino acids: CASSVVGNYGYTF. Here the CDR3 DNA reads TGTGCCAGCAGCGTAGTTGGAAACTATGGCTACACCTTC.